This T cell receptor (beta chain) originates from a study of siplizumab effects on memory and regulatory T cells. Overall study results and limits: Sequences below about 10^-5 frequency were poorly captured, and few alloreactive clones mapped to unstimulated subsets. Roughly 80-96% of proliferating CD4+ or CD8+ clones lacked a naive or memory phenotype that could be assigned. Unstimulated naive T cells seemed to show more diversity than memory cells did, and they also seemed to be among the major contributors to the alloresponse.

The CDR3 length is 17 residues. Germline loops: CDR1 GTSNPN, CDR2 SVGIG (reference sequence). V was clipped by 2 bases and J by 6 bases, with 22 bases between them. On this clone itself: Its target is not known.

In each sample, about 10^5 TCR templates were assayed. Data came from immunoSEQ multiplex PCR; TCRdb stores just in-frame clones and leaves some out. The sample contains some 97,000 clones, 92% of which appear only once. The rearrangement joins TRBV30 to TRBJ1-4; perhaps TRBD1 as D (6 bases). The sample consisted of Tregs sorted from blood. This sequence was found in a human donor in good health. CDR3 sequence (DNA): TGTGCCTGGAGTTACGTCGTGGTTGGGGGACAATATGAAAAACTGTTTTTT. It yields the protein CAWSYVVVGGQYEKLFF.